These T cell receptor beta chains were read from a single sample in a study of blood T cell repertoires in COVID-19. Only in-frame clones appear in the TCRdb table, and some are missing; sequencing was by immunoSEQ multiplex PCR. The sample consists of 140,000 to 150,000 clones, 80% to 90% of them appearing once. Specimen: peripheral blood. The receptors come from a woman in her forties or fifties with acute or convalescent COVID-19. Each CDR3 is given with its conserved first and last residue. The order of the fields is J gene, D gene, clone size, V gene, CDR3 protein, CDR3 DNA. The D gene is left open where the match is weak. Part of the rows lack a size; the others show once, few, many or a class for expanded clones.

j_gene: TRBJ1-3; d_gene: .; abundance: .; v_gene: TRBV7-2; CDR3aa: CASSLITGASSGNTIYF; CDR3nt: TGTGCCAGCAGCTTAATTACAGGAGCGAGCTCTGGAAACACCATATATTTT
j_gene: TRBJ2-7; d_gene: .; abundance: .; v_gene: TRBV28; CDR3aa: CASKPYAAAHEQYF; CDR3nt: TGTGCCAGCAAACCTTACGCCGCGGCCCACGAGCAGTACTTC
j_gene: TRBJ1-1; d_gene: .; abundance: .; v_gene: TRBV7-9; CDR3aa: CASSSTGTTEAFF; CDR3nt: TGTGCCAGCAGCTCCACAGGGACCACTGAAGCTTTCTTT
j_gene: TRBJ2-1; d_gene: .; abundance: .; v_gene: TRBV5-6; CDR3aa: CASSLGQSPYNEQFF; CDR3nt: TGTGCCAGCAGCTTGGGACAATCCCCCTACAATGAGCAGTTCTTC
j_gene: TRBJ2-5; d_gene: .; abundance: .; v_gene: TRBV29-1; CDR3aa: CSVATQTVETQYF; CDR3nt: TGCAGCGTTGCAACCCAGACAGTAGAGACCCAGTACTTC
j_gene: TRBJ1-1; d_gene: .; abundance: .; v_gene: TRBV28; CDR3aa: CASSLGQRFTEAFF; CDR3nt: TGTGCCAGCAGCTTAGGACAGCGCTTCACTGAAGCTTTCTTT
j_gene: TRBJ2-7; d_gene: .; abundance: once; v_gene: TRBV4-1; CDR3aa: CASSPSGTSASEQYF; CDR3nt: TGCGCCAGCAGCCCCTCCGGGACTTCGGCGTCTGAGCAGTACTTC
j_gene: TRBJ1-4; d_gene: .; abundance: .; v_gene: TRBV29-1; CDR3aa: CSVGGPATNEKLFF; CDR3nt: TGCAGCGTCGGAGGACCAGCAACTAATGAAAAACTGTTTTTT
j_gene: TRBJ2-7; d_gene: .; abundance: .; v_gene: TRBV5-1; CDR3aa: CASSFQDTRYEQYF; CDR3nt: TGCGCCAGCAGCTTCCAGGACACCCGCTACGAGCAGTACTTC
j_gene: TRBJ2-7; d_gene: TRBD2; abundance: .; v_gene: TRBV7-3; CDR3aa: CASSLLAGGPYEQYF; CDR3nt: TGTGCCAGCAGCTTACTAGCGGGGGGGCCCTACGAGCAGTACTTC
j_gene: TRBJ1-4; d_gene: TRBD1; abundance: .; v_gene: TRBV19; CDR3aa: CASSTYTGDFKLFF; CDR3nt: TGTGCCAGTAGTACCTATACAGGGGACTTTAAACTGTTTTTT
j_gene: TRBJ2-7; d_gene: .; abundance: few; v_gene: TRBV9; CDR3aa: CASSVVPYEQYF; CDR3nt: TGTGCCAGCAGCGTAGTTCCTTACGAGCAGTACTTC
j_gene: TRBJ2-2; d_gene: TRBD1; abundance: once; v_gene: TRBV5-4; CDR3aa: CASSLDRAGELFF; CDR3nt: TGTGCCAGCAGCTTAGACAGGGCAGGGGAGCTGTTTTTT
j_gene: TRBJ2-1; d_gene: .; abundance: once; v_gene: TRBV6-5; CDR3aa: CASSSTFRRLYNEQFF; CDR3nt: TGTGCCAGCAGTTCCACTTTCCGCCGACTCTACAATGAGCAGTTCTTC
j_gene: TRBJ2-3; d_gene: TRBD2; abundance: once; v_gene: TRBV6-5; CDR3aa: CASWTSGIQDTQYF; CDR3nt: TGTGCCAGCTGGACTAGCGGTATACAAGATACGCAGTATTTT
j_gene: TRBJ1-5; d_gene: .; abundance: once; v_gene: TRBV6-6; CDR3aa: CASLDSYSNQPQHF; CDR3nt: TGTGCCAGCCTAGACAGTTATAGCAATCAGCCCCAGCATTTT
j_gene: TRBJ2-3; d_gene: TRBD2; abundance: .; v_gene: TRBV13; CDR3aa: CASSLIAGGIDTQYF; CDR3nt: TGTGCCAGCAGCTTGATAGCGGGGGGCATAGATACGCAGTATTTT
j_gene: TRBJ1-2; d_gene: TRBD1; abundance: once; v_gene: TRBV6-5; CDR3aa: CATGKEGQVNYGYTF; CDR3nt: TGTGCCACCGGGAAGGAGGGACAGGTGAACTATGGCTACACCTTC
j_gene: TRBJ1-2; d_gene: .; abundance: .; v_gene: TRBV27; CDR3aa: CASSLSGHTNYGYTF; CDR3nt: TGTGCCAGCAGTTTATCGGGACACACCAACTATGGCTACACCTTC
j_gene: TRBJ1-5; d_gene: .; abundance: .; v_gene: TRBV6-5; CDR3aa: CASSSGLTSNQPQHF; CDR3nt: TGTGCCAGCAGTTCGGGACTCACGAGCAATCAGCCCCAGCATTTT
j_gene: TRBJ1-2; d_gene: TRBD1; abundance: .; v_gene: TRBV30; CDR3aa: CAWMEGAEGYTF; CDR3nt: TGTGCCTGGATGGAGGGGGCCGAAGGCTACACCTTC
j_gene: TRBJ2-7; d_gene: TRBD1; abundance: .; v_gene: TRBV11-3; CDR3aa: CASSLGTGTYEQYF; CDR3nt: TGTGCCAGCAGCTTAGGGACAGGGACCTACGAGCAGTACTTC
j_gene: TRBJ1-5; d_gene: .; abundance: .; v_gene: TRBV9; CDR3aa: CASSAFDTQHNQPQHF; CDR3nt: TGTGCCAGCAGCGCCTTCGACACCCAACACAATCAGCCCCAGCATTTT
j_gene: TRBJ1-1; d_gene: .; abundance: .; v_gene: TRBV6-5; CDR3aa: CASSPQGNTEAFF; CDR3nt: TGTGCCAGCAGCCCACAGGGGAACACTGAAGCTTTCTTT
j_gene: TRBJ1-6; d_gene: TRBD1; abundance: .; v_gene: TRBV27; CDR3aa: CASTSSRNTGGLYNSPLHF; CDR3nt: TGTGCCAGCACCTCTTCTCGTAACACAGGGGGACTTTATAATTCACCCCTCCACTTT
j_gene: TRBJ1-6; d_gene: .; abundance: .; v_gene: TRBV3-1/TRBV3-2; CDR3aa: CASSQDGSFSPPLHF; CDR3nt: TGTGCCAGCAGCCAAGATGGGAGCTTTTCCCCACCCCTCCACTTT
j_gene: TRBJ1-4; d_gene: .; abundance: .; v_gene: TRBV12-3/TRBV12-4; CDR3aa: CASSYREDEKLFF; CDR3nt: TGTGCCAGCAGTTACAGGGAAGATGAAAAACTGTTTTTT
j_gene: TRBJ1-1; d_gene: .; abundance: .; v_gene: TRBV3-1/TRBV3-2; CDR3aa: CASSQLGNTEAFF; CDR3nt: TGTGCCAGCAGCCAACTAGGGAACACTGAAGCTTTCTTT
j_gene: TRBJ2-1; d_gene: TRBD2; abundance: .; v_gene: TRBV5-1; CDR3aa: CASSSIAGATYNEQFF; CDR3nt: TGCGCCAGCAGCTCAATAGCGGGAGCTACCTACAATGAGCAGTTCTTC
j_gene: TRBJ2-7; d_gene: TRBD2; abundance: .; v_gene: TRBV19; CDR3aa: CASSIEGGRAKYEQYF; CDR3nt: TGTGCCAGTAGTATAGAAGGCGGGAGGGCCAAATACGAGCAGTACTTC
j_gene: TRBJ1-1; d_gene: .; abundance: .; v_gene: TRBV5-4; CDR3aa: CASSSGRGAAWNTEAFF; CDR3nt: TGTGCCAGCAGCTCCGGCAGGGGCGCAGCGTGGAACACTGAAGCTTTCTTT
j_gene: TRBJ2-5; d_gene: TRBD1; abundance: .; v_gene: TRBV3-1/TRBV3-2; CDR3aa: CASSRKTGLQETQYF; CDR3nt: TGTGCCAGCAGCCGAAAGACAGGGTTACAAGAGACCCAGTACTTC
j_gene: TRBJ1-5; d_gene: .; abundance: .; v_gene: TRBV7-8; CDR3aa: CASSLAQGSSLQPQHF; CDR3nt: TGTGCCAGCAGCTTAGCGCAGGGCTCGTCTCTCCAGCCCCAGCATTTT
j_gene: TRBJ2-2; d_gene: TRBD2; abundance: .; v_gene: TRBV19; CDR3aa: CASSIDHSGGSANTGELFF; CDR3nt: TGTGCCAGTAGTATAGATCATAGCGGGGGTTCCGCGAACACCGGGGAGCTGTTTTTT
j_gene: TRBJ2-7; d_gene: TRBD1; abundance: .; v_gene: TRBV18; CDR3aa: CASSPFDRDYEQYF; CDR3nt: TGTGCCAGCTCGCCATTTGACAGGGACTACGAGCAGTACTTC
j_gene: TRBJ2-5; d_gene: .; abundance: .; v_gene: TRBV11-3; CDR3aa: CASSLVGSETQYF; CDR3nt: TGTGCCAGCAGCTTAGTCGGGTCCGAGACCCAGTACTTC
j_gene: TRBJ2-7; d_gene: TRBD1; abundance: few; v_gene: TRBV7-9; CDR3aa: CASRLGQSYEQYF; CDR3nt: TGTGCCAGCAGACTGGGACAGAGCTACGAGCAGTACTTC